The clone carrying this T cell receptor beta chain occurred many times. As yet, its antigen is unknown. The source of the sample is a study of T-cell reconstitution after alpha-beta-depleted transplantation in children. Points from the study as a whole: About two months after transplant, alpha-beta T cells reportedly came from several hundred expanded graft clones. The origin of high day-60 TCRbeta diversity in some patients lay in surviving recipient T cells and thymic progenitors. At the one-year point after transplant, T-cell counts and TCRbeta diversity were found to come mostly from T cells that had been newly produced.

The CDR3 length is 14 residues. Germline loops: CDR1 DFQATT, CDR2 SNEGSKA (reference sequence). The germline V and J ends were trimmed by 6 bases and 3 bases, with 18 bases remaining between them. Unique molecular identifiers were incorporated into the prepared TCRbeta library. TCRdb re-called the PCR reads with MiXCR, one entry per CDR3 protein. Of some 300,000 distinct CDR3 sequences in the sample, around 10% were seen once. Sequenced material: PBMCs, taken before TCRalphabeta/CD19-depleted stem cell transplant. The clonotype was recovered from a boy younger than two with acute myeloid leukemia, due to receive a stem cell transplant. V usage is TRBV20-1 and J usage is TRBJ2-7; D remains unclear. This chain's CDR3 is CSAAYGWLGYEQYF. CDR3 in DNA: TGCAGTGCGGCCTATGGTTGGTTAGGCTACGAGCAGTACTTC.